The subject of this entry is one T cell receptor (beta chain). This sample was taken from a study of blood T cell repertoires in COVID-19. Background on the study: Samples taken during acute and convalescent COVID-19 were collected in the United States, Italy and Spain.

J lost 0 bases, V lost 3 bases, and 6 bases had no gene match. The CDR3 loop spans 18 amino acids. Germline CDR1 reads LNHNV; CDR2 reads YYDKDF (reference sequence). How the authors handled the data: Counts of nucleated cells, estimated from reference gene primer amplification, were obtained. The data were produced by immunoSEQ multiplex PCR, yet TCRdb's version contains in-frame clones alone and is incomplete. V and J calls and clone size are copied from that table; D and trimming were computed from the DNA. The sample includes tens of thousands of clones, around 83% of them seen just once. The gene calls are TRBV15 and TRBJ1-6; TRBD1 aligns across 9 bases. The clonotype originates from a man in his sixties with acute or convalescent COVID-19. The sequencing sample was made of peripheral blood. The DNA of the CDR3 is TGTGCCACCAGCAGCCCGGGACAGGGTAGCTCCTATAATTCACCCCTCCACTTT. Its translation is CATSSPGQGSSYNSPLHF.